Presented here are 18 T cell receptor beta chains from one specimen sequenced in a study of shared clonotypes between healthy human individuals. Measured with immunoSEQ multiplex PCR; TCRdb has only the in-frame clones, and not every one. The repertoire holds around 720,000 clones, with about three quarters as singletons. The specimen sequenced was memory CD4+ T cells sorted from blood. Specified subset: CD45RA-negative fraction. These receptors were collected from a woman in her thirties in good health.

The table lists this clone with a few counts. Here the CDR3 DNA reads TGCGCCAGCAGCCCCGGGGCGCAGCCCCCCTACGAGCAGTACTTC. This sequence encodes CASSPGAQPPYEQYF. The chain uses TRBV5-1 and TRBJ2-7; D is perhaps TRBD1 or TRBD2 (5 bases each). Germline V lookup: CDR1 SGHRS, CDR2 YFSETQ. Deletions cut 4 bases from V and 2 bases from J, with 16 bases between. The CDR3 totals 15 residues.

This sequence joins TRBV28 and TRBJ2-7; 14 positions match TRBD2. Looked up from germline, CDR1 is MDHEN and CDR2 is SYDVKM. V shed 6 bases, J shed 3 bases, and the junction held 10 bases outside the gene matches. This CDR3 has 17 amino acids. CDR3: CASSPGTSGSLGYEQYF. In DNA, the CDR3 is TGTGCCAGCAGCCCCGGGACTAGCGGGAGTTTGGGCTACGAGCAGTACTTC. The whole variable domain, filled in from reference TRBV28 and TRBJ2-7, reads DVKVTQSSRYLVKRTGEKVFLECVQDMDHENMFWYRQDPGLGLRLIYFSYDVKMKEKGDIPEGYSVSREKKERFSLILESASTNQTSMYLCASSPGTSGSLGYEQYFGPGTRLTVT.

This rearrangement joins TRBV7-8 to TRBJ2-7, with TRBD2 identical over 7 bases. Trimming took 5 bases from V and 7 from J; bases not matched to a gene: 20. The germline CDR1 and CDR2 sequences are SGHVS and FQNEAQ. The CDR3 has 17 residues. The CDR3: CASSLSWGGMILTEQYF. CDR3 nucleotides: TGTGCCAGCAGCCTAAGCTGGGGGGGGATGATCCTTACAGAGCAGTACTTC.

The J gene is TRBJ2-7, the V gene TRBV5-1; a weak D match, TRBD2 (6 bases). CDR1 and CDR2 (germline): SGHRS, YFSETQ. V was cut by 3 bases and J by 0 bases, with 10 bases left in between. This CDR3 has 14 amino acids. DNA for the CDR3: TGCGCCAGCAGCTGGCGGGGCCCCTCCTACGAGCAGTACTTC. This sequence encodes CASSWRGPSYEQYF. The full variable domain, its missing parts supplied by reference TRBV5-1 and TRBJ2-7, is KAGVTQTPRYLIKTRGQQVTLSCSPISGHRSVSWYQQTPGQGLQFLFEYFSETQRNKGNFPGRFSGRQFSNSRSEMNVSTLELGDSALYLCASSWRGPSYEQYFGPGTRLTVT.

This chain joins TRBV7-2 and TRBJ1-2; D not resolved. Per germline, CDR1 SGHTA and CDR2 FQGNSA. There are 14 residues in the CDR3. Deletions cut 1 base from V and 8 bases from J, with 14 bases between. The CDR3 coding sequence is TGTGCCAGCAGCTTAGGGATCACTGAGCGGGGCTACACCTTC. Translating it yields CASSLGITERGYTF. Full variable domain (outside the CDR3, taken from reference TRBV7-2 and TRBJ1-2): GAGVSQSPSNKVTEKGKDVELRCDPISGHTALYWYRQSLGQGLEFLIYFQGNSAPDKSGLPSDRFSAERTGGSVSTLTIQRTQQEDSAVYLCASSLGITERGYTFGSGTRLTVV.

This clone was counted only a few times. The rearrangement joins TRBV2 to TRBJ1-5; no firm D call. Germline V gene data show CDR1 as SNHLY and CDR2 as FYNNEI. Between the trimmed V and J ends, which lost 4 bases and 5 bases, there was a span of 15 bases. The CDR3 totals 15 residues. The CDR3 region is CASSAVRGAHQPQHF. The CDR3 bases are TGTGCCAGCAGTGCCGTTCGGGGTGCGCATCAGCCCCAGCATTTT.

This clone was seen more than once but under ten times. V gene TRBV19 combines with J gene TRBJ2-7; 13 bases align to TRBD2. Germline values: CDR1 LNHDA, CDR2 SQIVND (reference sequence). The J segment lost 2 bases and the V segment lost 4 bases, leaving 5 bases of the junction unmatched. The CDR3 has 16 amino acids. CDR3 DNA sequence: TGTGCCAGTAGTAGGGGGGGGACTAGCGGGACCTACGAGCAGTACTTC. Protein product: CASSRGGTSGTYEQYF.

The chain joins TRBV29-1 to TRBJ1-1; D call uncertain. Germline CDR1 is SQVTM and CDR2 is ANQGSEA. V dropped 6 bases and J dropped 5 bases, with 13 bases sitting between them. CDR3 length equals 12 residues. CDR3 in amino acids: CSVSEGRTEAFF. CDR3 bases: TGCAGCGTGTCGGAGGGAAGGACTGAAGCTTTCTTT.

The sample holds many counts of this clone. The V and J genes are TRBV4-1 and TRBJ2-7; TRBD1 matches at 7 bases. Germline V lookup: CDR1 MGHRA, CDR2 YSYEKL. The trim removed 4 bases at V and 0 bases at J, leaving 6 bases unmatched. The CDR3 contains 15 residues. The CDR3 reads CASSRSWDSSYEQYF. Here the CDR3 DNA reads TGCGCCAGCAGCCGATCTTGGGACAGCTCCTACGAGCAGTACTTC.

V is TRBV7-2 and J is TRBJ1-5; D ambiguous. V lost 5 bases to trimming and J lost 7 bases, with 12 bases between them. Germline V CDR1 and CDR2: SGHTA, FQGNSA. This CDR3 spans 13 amino acids. CDR3 in amino acids: CASSRASGQPQHF. CDR3 nucleotide sequence: TGTGCCAGCAGCAGGGCCAGCGGACAGCCCCAGCATTTT.

The chain carries TRBV7-2 and TRBJ2-7, with TRBD2 matching 9 bases. The CDR3 has 19 residues. Germline V CDR1 and CDR2: SGHTA, FQGNSA. J lost 4 bases, V lost 5 bases, and 21 bases had no gene match. CDR3 protein: CASSPQGPHRGRERYEQYF. The CDR3 nucleotides read TGTGCCAGCAGCCCCCAAGGCCCCCATCGCGGGAGGGAAAGGTACGAGCAGTACTTC.

The chain couples TRBV30 to TRBJ1-4; weak D call: TRBD1 (5 bases). Trimming shortened V by 3 bases and J by 0 bases, and 8 bases separated the two germline ends. Germline-derived CDR1 and CDR2 are GTSNPN and SVGIG (reference sequence). The CDR3 is 14 residues long. The CDR3 nucleotides are TGTGCCTGGAGCCTAGGGGCAACTAATGAAAAACTGTTTTTT. Translation: CAWSLGATNEKLFF.

This clone is a singleton in its sample. The sample carries other DNA sequences with the same CDR3. The chain recombines TRBV18 with TRBJ2-2; 7 bases map to TRBD1. CDR1 is KGHSH and CDR2 is LQKENI in the germline V gene. J gave up 1 base and V 0 bases, and 2 bases lay outside the gene matches. The length of the CDR3 is 16 residues. The CDR3 region has the DNA TGTGCCAGCTCACCACCGTCAGGGGGGAACACCGGGGAGCTGTTTTTT. Protein product: CASSPPSGGNTGELFF.

The chain joins TRBV29-1 to TRBJ2-7; D is uncertain. The ends were cut back, 7 bases at V and 0 bases at J, with 10 bases in the middle. Germline-derived CDR1 and CDR2 are SQVTM and ANQGSEA. The CDR3 has 12 residues. The CDR3 loop is CSAVWGSYEQYF. For the CDR3, the DNA is TGCAGCGCTGTATGGGGCTCCTACGAGCAGTACTTC.

The table lists this clone with a few counts. This chain connects TRBV5-1 to TRBJ2-3; the match to TRBD2 covers 8 bases. The CDR3 spans 15 residues. The germline V gene has CDR1 SGHRS and CDR2 YFSETQ. V was clipped by 4 bases and J by 6 bases; unmatched bases: 10. CDR3 region: CASSLTAGGGDTQYF. CDR3 DNA sequence: TGCGCCAGCAGCCTAACGGCGGGGGGAGGGGATACGCAGTATTTT.

V is TRBV5-1 and J is TRBJ1-2, with D perhaps TRBD1 (5 bases). The CDR3 spans 17 residues. V was shortened by 4 bases and J by 0 bases, with 19 bases between the two germline ends. Germline assignment: CDR1 SGHRS and CDR2 YFSETQ. The CDR3 sequence is CASSLARDSSTNYGYTF. CDR3 DNA sequence: TGCGCCAGCAGCCTCGCACGCGACAGCAGCACTAACTATGGCTACACCTTC. The full variable domain, its missing parts supplied by reference TRBV5-1 and TRBJ1-2, is KAGVTQTPRYLIKTRGQQVTLSCSPISGHRSVSWYQQTPGQGLQFLFEYFSETQRNKGNFPGRFSGRQFSNSRSEMNVSTLELGDSALYLCASSLARDSSTNYGYTFGSGTRLTVV.

The rearrangement uses TRBV28 and TRBJ2-1, with a possible D match to TRBD1 (6 bases). The CDR3 is 14 residues long. Germline V CDR1 and CDR2: MDHEN, SYDVKM. The ends were cut back, 6 bases at V and 11 bases at J, with 20 bases in the middle. The CDR3 spells CASSIGDKTMKQFF. The CDR3 DNA reads as TGTGCCAGCAGCATCGGGGACAAGACAATGAAGCAGTTCTTC.

The genes are TRBV28 and TRBJ2-5; 7 bases align to TRBD1. The CDR3 sequence is 14 residues long. CDR1 and CDR2 from the germline V gene are MDHEN and SYDVKM. V shed 3 bases and J 5 bases; nucleotides not matched to a gene: 6. CDR3 nucleotides: TGTGCCAGCAGTTTGGGACAGCCTGAGGAGACCCAGTACTTC. It translates to CASSLGQPEETQYF.